One T cell receptor (beta chain) is described in this entry. The CDR3 contains 15 residues. Looked up from germline, CDR1 is GTSNPN and CDR2 is SVGIG (reference sequence). The germline V and J ends were trimmed by 2 bases and 3 bases, with 14 bases remaining between them. This sample is part of a study of shared clonotypes between healthy human individuals. The assay was immunoSEQ multiplex PCR, and TCRdb's table has in-frame clones only and misses some. The profile covers about 2 million clones, with roughly 95% appearing a single time and 0.1% to 0.15% taken by the ten largest. V gene TRBV30 combines with J gene TRBJ2-1; D is possibly TRBD2 (5 bases). This clonotype originated in a man in his late teens or twenties in good health. The specimen was naive CD4+ T cells sorted from blood. Subset meaning: CD45RA+ positively selected. In nucleotides, the CDR3 is TGTGCCTGGAGTCACCCGTACGCGGGCTACAATGAGCAGTTCTTC. Its translation: CAWSHPYAGYNEQFF.